These T cell receptor beta chains were read from a single sample in a study of blood T cell repertoires in COVID-19. Sequencing used immunoSEQ multiplex PCR; TCRdb keeps in-frame clones, though not all of them. Of approximately 9,600 clones listed, 89% are singletons. What was sequenced was peripheral blood. The origin of the receptors is a human donor in a cohort sampled during active COVID-19. CDR3s include the opening cysteine and the closing phenylalanine or tryptophan. D genes are given only for firm matches. For some rows the clone size is stated as once, few or many, or as a class when expanded; others skip it.

v_gene: TRBV4-1; abundance: few; len: 15; d_gene: TRBD2; j_gene: TRBJ2-7; CDR3aa: CASSYQSGETYEQYF; CDR3nt: TGCGCCAGCAGCTACCAGAGCGGGGAGACCTACGAGCAGTACTTC
v_gene: TRBV5-1; abundance: .; len: 17; d_gene: TRBD1; j_gene: TRBJ1-3; CDR3aa: CASSPRGTGYSGNTIYF; CDR3nt: TGCGCCAGCAGCCCCCGGGGGACAGGGTATTCTGGAAACACCATATATTTT
v_gene: TRBV5-4; abundance: .; len: 14; d_gene: TRBD2; j_gene: TRBJ2-5; CDR3aa: CASSLAGLEETQYF; CDR3nt: TGTGCCAGCAGCTTGGCCGGACTAGAAGAGACCCAGTACTTC
v_gene: TRBV7-9; abundance: .; len: 14; d_gene: TRBD1; j_gene: TRBJ1-1; CDR3aa: CASSRTGFESQAFF; CDR3nt: TGTGCCAGCAGCCGGACAGGGTTTGAATCACAAGCTTTCTTT
v_gene: TRBV5-6; abundance: .; len: 14; d_gene: .; j_gene: TRBJ1-2; CDR3aa: CASSLLWGRQGYTF; CDR3nt: TGTGCCAGCAGCTTGCTTTGGGGGCGGCAAGGCTACACCTTC
v_gene: TRBV5-1; abundance: .; len: 18; d_gene: TRBD1; j_gene: TRBJ2-1; CDR3aa: CASSFDIYRDRTQDEQFF; CDR3nt: TGCGCCAGCAGCTTTGACATATACCGGGACAGAACTCAGGATGAGCAGTTCTTC
v_gene: TRBV2; abundance: .; len: 14; d_gene: .; j_gene: TRBJ2-5; CDR3aa: CASRSPRGGGTQYF; CDR3nt: TGTGCCAGCAGATCACCCAGGGGAGGGGGGACCCAGTACTTC
v_gene: TRBV4-1; abundance: .; len: 14; d_gene: TRBD2; j_gene: TRBJ2-3; CDR3aa: CASRRLAGVDTQYF; CDR3nt: TGCGCCAGCAGGCGACTAGCGGGGGTGGATACGCAGTATTTT
v_gene: TRBV27; abundance: .; len: 14; d_gene: .; j_gene: TRBJ2-6; CDR3aa: CASSLQSGANVLTF; CDR3nt: TGTGCCAGCAGTTTACAATCTGGGGCCAACGTCCTGACTTTC
v_gene: TRBV6-5; abundance: .; len: 14; d_gene: TRBD1; j_gene: TRBJ1-2; CDR3aa: CASSYGQGGYGYTF; CDR3nt: TGTGCCAGCAGTTATGGACAGGGAGGCTATGGCTACACCTTC
v_gene: TRBV5-1; abundance: .; len: 14; d_gene: TRBD1; j_gene: TRBJ1-6; CDR3aa: CASSPRQGGSPLHF; CDR3nt: TGCGCCAGCAGTCCTCGACAGGGTGGTTCACCCCTCCACTTT
v_gene: TRBV2; abundance: once; len: 15; d_gene: TRBD1; j_gene: TRBJ1-2; CDR3aa: CASIVQGAFNYGYTF; CDR3nt: TGTGCCAGCATTGTACAGGGGGCCTTTAACTATGGCTACACCTTC
v_gene: TRBV14; abundance: .; len: 13; d_gene: .; j_gene: TRBJ2-7; CDR3aa: CASSQGGGGEQYF; CDR3nt: TGTGCCAGCAGCCAGGGGGGAGGGGGCGAGCAGTACTTC
v_gene: TRBV5-8; abundance: .; len: 13; d_gene: TRBD1; j_gene: TRBJ1-1; CDR3aa: CASSSGTGMAAFF; CDR3nt: TGTGCCAGCAGCTCCGGGACAGGGATGGCAGCTTTCTTT
v_gene: TRBV5-1; abundance: .; len: 18; d_gene: .; j_gene: TRBJ1-3; CDR3aa: CASSLGGPQVRSGNTIYF; CDR3nt: TGCGCCAGCAGCTTGGGAGGGCCGCAAGTCCGGTCTGGAAACACCATATATTTT
v_gene: TRBV30; abundance: .; len: 13; d_gene: TRBD2; j_gene: TRBJ2-7; CDR3aa: CAWTSGSSYEQYF; CDR3nt: TGTGCCTGGACTAGCGGATCCTCCTACGAGCAGTACTTC
v_gene: TRBV30; abundance: .; len: 15; d_gene: TRBD1; j_gene: TRBJ2-3; CDR3aa: CAWSLTGSMTDTQYF; CDR3nt: TGTGCCTGGAGTCTGACAGGGTCGATGACAGATACGCAGTATTTT
v_gene: TRBV2; abundance: .; len: 15; d_gene: TRBD2; j_gene: TRBJ2-5; CDR3aa: CASSETSGELETQYF; CDR3nt: TGTGCCAGCAGTGAAACTAGCGGGGAATTGGAGACCCAGTACTTC
v_gene: TRBV6-6; abundance: .; len: 14; d_gene: TRBD1; j_gene: TRBJ1-3; CDR3aa: CASSIGQGRNTIYF; CDR3nt: TGTGCCAGCAGTATCGGACAGGGCCGAAACACCATATATTTT
v_gene: TRBV19; abundance: .; len: 14; d_gene: .; j_gene: TRBJ1-1; CDR3aa: CASSISQGYTEAFF; CDR3nt: TGTGCCAGTAGTATATCGCAGGGGTACACTGAAGCTTTCTTT
v_gene: TRBV2; abundance: .; len: 13; d_gene: .; j_gene: TRBJ1-5; CDR3aa: CASTGGEYQPQHF; CDR3nt: TGTGCCAGCACCGGAGGGGAGTATCAGCCCCAGCATTTT
v_gene: TRBV15; abundance: .; len: 12; d_gene: .; j_gene: TRBJ1-1; CDR3aa: CATSRPGQEAFF; CDR3nt: TGTGCCACCAGCAGGCCCGGACAGGAAGCTTTCTTT
v_gene: TRBV19; abundance: .; len: 14; d_gene: TRBD2; j_gene: TRBJ2-1; CDR3aa: CASSISLAGNEQFF; CDR3nt: TGTGCCAGTAGTATATCTCTAGCGGGCAATGAGCAGTTCTTC
v_gene: TRBV24-1; abundance: .; len: 15; d_gene: .; j_gene: TRBJ2-5; CDR3aa: CATSDRSGVQETQYF; CDR3nt: TGTGCCACCAGTGATCGATCAGGGGTCCAAGAGACCCAGTACTTC
v_gene: TRBV6-2/TRBV6-3; abundance: .; len: 17; d_gene: .; j_gene: TRBJ1-2; CDR3aa: CASSSRRGGGLDYGYTF; CDR3nt: TGTGCCAGCAGTTCCCGACGGGGGGGCGGTTTGGACTATGGCTACACCTTC
v_gene: TRBV6-5; abundance: .; len: 14; d_gene: TRBD1; j_gene: TRBJ2-5; CDR3aa: CASRQGAQPETQYF; CDR3nt: TGTGCCAGCAGACAGGGGGCGCAGCCGGAGACCCAGTACTTC
v_gene: TRBV7-8; abundance: .; len: 18; d_gene: TRBD1; j_gene: TRBJ1-1; CDR3aa: CASSLVRAGGLADTEAFF; CDR3nt: TGTGCCAGCAGCTTAGTCAGGGCAGGGGGCTTGGCGGACACTGAAGCTTTCTTT
v_gene: TRBV6-6; abundance: .; len: 12; d_gene: .; j_gene: TRBJ1-1; CDR3aa: CASSYETGKAFF; CDR3nt: TGTGCCAGCAGTTACGAAACGGGGAAGGCTTTCTTT
v_gene: TRBV29-1; abundance: .; len: 11; d_gene: TRBD1; j_gene: TRBJ2-1; CDR3aa: CSSGQGDEQFF; CDR3nt: TGCAGCTCCGGGCAGGGGGATGAGCAGTTCTTC
v_gene: TRBV5-1; abundance: .; len: 16; d_gene: TRBD1; j_gene: TRBJ2-1; CDR3aa: CASSLRTGEGRNEQFF; CDR3nt: TGCGCCAGCAGCTTGAGGACAGGGGAGGGGAGGAATGAGCAGTTCTTC
v_gene: TRBV25-1; abundance: .; len: 18; d_gene: TRBD1; j_gene: TRBJ2-2; CDR3aa: CASSSRDRGILSTGELFF; CDR3nt: TGTGCCAGCAGTAGCCGGGACAGGGGGATCCTAAGCACCGGGGAGCTGTTTTTT
v_gene: TRBV9; abundance: .; len: 19; d_gene: TRBD2; j_gene: TRBJ2-4; CDR3aa: CASSVGGLAGGFAKNIQYF; CDR3nt: TGTGCCAGCAGCGTAGGAGGACTAGCGGGGGGTTTTGCCAAAAACATTCAGTACTTC
v_gene: TRBV3-1/TRBV3-2; abundance: .; len: 14; d_gene: .; j_gene: TRBJ1-5; CDR3aa: CASSQTTAYQPQHF; CDR3nt: TGTGCCAGCAGCCAAACGACAGCTTATCAGCCCCAGCATTTT
v_gene: TRBV11-1; abundance: .; len: 15; d_gene: TRBD2; j_gene: TRBJ2-1; CDR3aa: CASSPSGVAYNEQFF; CDR3nt: TGTGCCAGCAGCCCGAGCGGGGTGGCCTACAATGAGCAGTTCTTC
v_gene: TRBV5-6; abundance: .; len: 14; d_gene: .; j_gene: TRBJ1-2; CDR3aa: CASSPPDSTYGYTF; CDR3nt: TGTGCCAGCAGCCCCCCTGACAGTACCTATGGCTACACCTTC
v_gene: TRBV19; abundance: once; len: 17; d_gene: .; j_gene: TRBJ1-4; CDR3aa: CASSIPLGGGLGEKLFF; CDR3nt: TGTGCCAGTAGTATCCCCCTTGGCGGGGGGCTAGGAGAAAAACTGTTTTTT
v_gene: TRBV6-5; abundance: .; len: 12; d_gene: .; j_gene: TRBJ1-1; CDR3aa: CASSREGTEAFF; CDR3nt: TGTGCCAGCAGCCGGGAGGGCACTGAAGCTTTCTTT
v_gene: TRBV6-1; abundance: medium-sized; len: 14; d_gene: .; j_gene: TRBJ1-6; CDR3aa: CASSDRVYNSPLHF; CDR3nt: TGTGCCAGCAGTGACAGGGTTTATAATTCACCCCTCCACTTT
v_gene: TRBV7-6; abundance: .; len: 15; d_gene: .; j_gene: TRBJ2-6; CDR3aa: CASSLELGRSNVLTF; CDR3nt: TGTGCCAGCAGCTTAGAGCTGGGGAGATCCAACGTCCTGACTTTC
v_gene: TRBV30; abundance: .; len: 14; d_gene: .; j_gene: TRBJ1-2; CDR3aa: CAWSRTDDNYGYTF; CDR3nt: TGTGCCTGGAGTAGGACAGACGATAACTATGGCTACACCTTC
v_gene: TRBV7-2; abundance: few; len: 15; d_gene: .; j_gene: TRBJ1-3; CDR3aa: CASSPYLISGNTIYF; CDR3nt: TGTGCCAGCAGCCCTTACCTAATCTCTGGAAACACCATATATTTT
v_gene: TRBV5-5; abundance: .; len: 16; d_gene: TRBD2; j_gene: TRBJ2-5; CDR3aa: CASSLKLAPPQETQYF; CDR3nt: TGTGCCAGCAGCTTGAAACTAGCGCCTCCCCAAGAGACCCAGTACTTC
v_gene: TRBV6-6; abundance: .; len: 14; d_gene: TRBD2; j_gene: TRBJ2-3; CDR3aa: CASSSGGAQDTQYF; CDR3nt: TGTGCCAGCAGCAGCGGGGGGGCTCAAGATACGCAGTATTTT
v_gene: TRBV5-1; abundance: .; len: 15; d_gene: TRBD2; j_gene: TRBJ2-5; CDR3aa: CASSSDGRDQETQYF; CDR3nt: TGCGCCAGCAGCTCCGATGGGAGGGACCAAGAGACCCAGTACTTC
v_gene: TRBV4-1; abundance: .; len: 18; d_gene: .; j_gene: TRBJ1-4; CDR3aa: CASTLRGGQSATNEKLFF; CDR3nt: TGCGCCAGCACCCTCCGGGGGGGACAAAGTGCAACTAATGAAAAACTGTTTTTT
v_gene: TRBV2; abundance: .; len: 14; d_gene: TRBD1; j_gene: TRBJ1-4; CDR3aa: CASSPGQPSEKLFF; CDR3nt: TGTGCCAGCAGTCCGGGACAGCCTTCTGAAAAACTGTTTTTT
v_gene: TRBV5-1; abundance: once; len: 15; d_gene: TRBD1; j_gene: TRBJ2-1; CDR3aa: CASSLDRGPYNEQFF; CDR3nt: TGCGCCAGCAGCTTGGACAGGGGTCCCTACAATGAGCAGTTCTTC
v_gene: TRBV9; abundance: once; len: 13; d_gene: TRBD1; j_gene: TRBJ1-2; CDR3aa: CASSVDRGHGYTF; CDR3nt: TGTGCCAGCAGCGTAGACAGGGGTCATGGCTACACCTTC
v_gene: TRBV2; abundance: large; len: 18; d_gene: TRBD2; j_gene: TRBJ2-1; CDR3aa: CASSDPRTSGGGYNEQFF; CDR3nt: TGTGCCAGCAGTGATCCCCGGACTAGCGGGGGAGGTTACAATGAGCAGTTCTTC
v_gene: TRBV2; abundance: .; len: 15; d_gene: .; j_gene: TRBJ1-5; CDR3aa: CASRTGTFSNQPQHF; CDR3nt: TGTGCCAGCAGGACAGGAACCTTTAGCAATCAGCCCCAGCATTTT
v_gene: TRBV19; abundance: .; len: 17; d_gene: TRBD2; j_gene: TRBJ2-5; CDR3aa: CASSIDLSGVHQETQYF; CDR3nt: TGTGCCAGTAGTATAGATCTCAGCGGGGTTCACCAAGAGACCCAGTACTTC
v_gene: TRBV7-8; abundance: .; len: 16; d_gene: TRBD2; j_gene: TRBJ2-7; CDR3aa: CASSLVFPGGSYEQYF; CDR3nt: TGTGCCAGCAGCTTAGTTTTTCCGGGAGGCTCCTACGAGCAGTACTTC
v_gene: TRBV14; abundance: .; len: 13; d_gene: TRBD2; j_gene: TRBJ2-5; CDR3aa: CASSQGFVSGTYF; CDR3nt: TGTGCCAGCAGCCAAGGGTTTGTTAGCGGGACTTACTTC
v_gene: TRBV19; abundance: .; len: 16; d_gene: TRBD2; j_gene: TRBJ2-5; CDR3aa: CASSIQASGGLETQYF; CDR3nt: TGTGCCAGTAGTATTCAGGCTAGCGGGGGTTTAGAGACCCAGTACTTC
v_gene: TRBV3-1/TRBV3-2; abundance: .; len: 16; d_gene: TRBD2; j_gene: TRBJ2-1; CDR3aa: CASSQDPRGIYNEQFF; CDR3nt: TGTGCCAGCAGCCAAGACCCGCGGGGGATATACAATGAGCAGTTCTTC
v_gene: TRBV27; abundance: .; len: 16; d_gene: TRBD1; j_gene: TRBJ2-7; CDR3aa: CASSYDTGGSPYEQYF; CDR3nt: TGTGCCAGCAGTTACGACACAGGGGGATCTCCCTACGAGCAGTACTTC
v_gene: TRBV4-2; abundance: .; len: 17; d_gene: TRBD1; j_gene: TRBJ1-1; CDR3aa: CASSQGGTGGRDTEAFF; CDR3nt: TGTGCCAGCAGCCAGGGGGGCACAGGGGGCAGGGACACTGAAGCTTTCTTT